What follows are 20 T cell receptor beta chains derived from one specimen sequenced in a study of blood T cells in healthy people across ages. For the second PCR, which ran for about 7 to 12 cycles, a sample-barcoded 5' primer and a J-beta primer mix were used. TCRdb fed the 5' RACE reads into MiXCR, producing one record per CDR3 protein. The data show some 1.8 million distinct CDR3 sequences, about 39% seen once. The sample taken for sequencing was blood. The receptor set was obtained from a human donor in good health.

This clonotype was detected only a few times. The chain recombines TRBV6-6 with TRBJ2-2; TRBD2 is a possible D gene (6 bases). The V end lost 2 bases, the J end lost 1 base, and 11 bases lay between the germline ends. Per germline, CDR1 MNHNY and CDR2 SVGAGI (reference sequence). The length of the CDR3 is 16 residues. In nucleotides, the CDR3 is TGTGCCAGCAGTTACATCGGGACTGTGAACACCGGGGAGCTGTTTTTT. Translated: CASSYIGTVNTGELFF.

V usage is TRBV28 and J usage is TRBJ1-5, with D perhaps matching TRBD1 (6 bases). V gave up 3 bases and J gave up 7 bases, with 16 bases separating them. Germline CDR1 is MDHEN and CDR2 is SYDVKM. The CDR3 consists of 15 residues. The CDR3 coding sequence is TGTGCCAGCAGTTTGGGCAGGCGAGGGGGACAGCCCCAGCATTTT. Protein sequence: CASSLGRRGGQPQHF.

V and J are TRBV20-1 and TRBJ2-7; unclear D gene. Trimming cost V 3 bases and J 2 bases, with 11 bases left between them. CDR1 and CDR2 (germline): DFQATT, SNEGSKA (reference sequence). The CDR3 totals 13 residues. The CDR3: CSARLTDTYEQYF. In nucleotides, the CDR3 is TGCAGTGCTAGGCTAACAGACACCTACGAGCAGTACTTC.

The chain has TRBV27 and TRBJ1-6; D unclear. This CDR3 has 16 amino acids. In germline, CDR1 is MNHEY, CDR2 SMNVEV (reference sequence). Deletions cut 5 bases from V and 9 bases from J, with 20 bases between. This CDR3 reads CASSPLKSGFSSPLHF. The CDR3 region has the DNA TGTGCCAGCAGTCCTCTAAAGTCGGGTTTCAGTTCACCCCTCCACTTT.

The genes are TRBV6-5 and TRBJ2-5; either TRBD1 or TRBD2 may supply D (5 bases each). Germline CDR1 is MNHEY and CDR2 is SVGAGI. The CDR3 has 16 amino acids. V lost 6 bases and J lost 1, with 18 bases in between. The CDR3 bases are TGTGCCAGCAGCAGTTTGACTGGGGGTTTCCAAGAGACCCAGTACTTC. Protein product: CASSSLTGGFQETQYF.

The genes are TRBV2 and TRBJ2-5, with D possibly matching TRBD1 (5 bases). The CDR3 covers 13 residues. Trimming stripped 7 bases from V and 3 bases from J, with 12 bases between. From germline, CDR1 is SNHLY and CDR2 FYNNEI. CDR3 in DNA: TGTGCCAGCATGGCAGGGATTGAAGAGACCCAGTACTTC. Protein sequence: CASMAGIEETQYF.

This clonotype was seen only a few times. V is TRBV7-2 and J is TRBJ2-7, with 8 bases matching TRBD2. This CDR3 is 14 amino acids long. Germline loops: CDR1 SGHTA, CDR2 FQGNSA. After removal of 5 bases from V and 2 bases from J, the junction contained 5 bases not matched to a gene. The CDR3 sequence is CASSQTSATYEQYF. Here the CDR3 DNA reads TGTGCCAGCAGCCAGACTAGCGCGACCTACGAGCAGTACTTC.

This clonotype appeared a few times. CDR3 loop: CASSPGRGSYYGYTF. CDR3 bases: TGTGCCAGCAGCCCCGGGCGAGGTTCTTACTATGGCTACACCTTC. The rearrangement uses TRBV11-2 and TRBJ1-2; D ambiguous. The CDR3 consists of 15 residues. Germline assignment: CDR1 SGHAT and CDR2 FQNNGV. V lost 5 bases and J 3 bases, leaving 16 bases between the germline ends.

This clonotype was counted a few times. The CDR3 nucleotides read TGTGCCAGCAGTCCGCGGACAGTGAGCTCCTACGAGCAGTACTTC. This codes for CASSPRTVSSYEQYF. V and J are TRBV6-6 and TRBJ2-7, with a weak D call TRBD1 (6 bases). V was trimmed by 5 bases and J by 0 bases, leaving 14 bases between them. Germline V gives CDR1 MNHNY, CDR2 SVGAGI (reference sequence). The CDR3 runs 15 residues.

The chain is built from TRBV11-2 and TRBJ2-1; maybe TRBD2 (6 bases). This CDR3 spans 15 amino acids. The germline CDR1 and CDR2 sequences are SGHAT and FQNNGV. The ends were cut back, 2 bases at V and 8 bases at J, with 16 bases in the middle. CDR3 coding DNA: TGTGCCAGCAGCTTATTGGTGGGGGGAGGTTATGAGCAGTTCTTC. Its protein is CASSLLVGGGYEQFF.

The rearrangement joins TRBV5-6 to TRBJ2-3, with D uncertain. The CDR3 length is 13 residues. Per the germline V gene, CDR1 is SGHDT and CDR2 is YYEEEE. V gave up 0 bases and J gave up 7 bases, with 9 bases separating them. The CDR3 loop is CASSLGRTNTQYF. The DNA of the CDR3 is TGTGCCAGCAGCTTGGGCAGGACCAATACGCAGTATTTT. Based on the CDR3 plus reference TRBV5-6 and TRBJ2-3, the full variable domain is DAGVTQSPTHLIKTRGQQVTLRCSPKSGHDTVSWYQQALGQGPQFIFQYYEEEERQRGNFPDRFSGHQFPNYSSELNVNALLLGDSALYLCASSLGRTNTQYFGPGTRLTVL.

This clonotype was observed a handful of times. The rearrangement uses TRBV5-6 and TRBJ2-1; the D gene is possibly TRBD1 (5 bases). The germline gives CDR1 SGHDT, CDR2 YYEEEE. The CDR3 totals 17 residues. Trimming left V 3 bases short and J 0 bases short, with 16 bases between. CDR3 sequence: CASSSKTGAISYNEQFF. CDR3 DNA: TGTGCCAGCAGCTCTAAAACAGGAGCTATCTCCTACAATGAGCAGTTCTTC.

This chain joins TRBV20-1 and TRBJ2-4; D possibly corresponds to TRBD1 (5 bases). The J call is uncertain, as TRBJ2-7 better fits the DNA end. CDR1 and CDR2 (germline): DFQATT, SNEGSKA (reference sequence). This CDR3 is 14 amino acids long. In nucleotides, the CDR3 is TGCAGTGCTAGAGATAGCAGGGCGCCCTACGAGCAGTACTTC. This sequence encodes CSARDSRAPYEQYF.

The J gene is TRBJ2-4, the V gene TRBV20-1, with D unclear. The V end was cut by 7 bases, the J end by 2 bases, with 18 bases between. The CDR3 runs to 15 residues. Germline V CDR1 and CDR2: DFQATT, SNEGSKA (reference sequence). CDR3 loop: CSEVPATQPKNIQYF. The CDR3 nucleotides read TGCAGTGAGGTCCCCGCGACCCAGCCCAAAAACATTCAGTACTTC.

This clonotype was recorded a few times. For the CDR3, the DNA is TGTGCCTCCCAGAGCGGGGGTTACCAAGAGACCCAGTACTTC. It is translated as CASQSGGYQETQYF. V usage is TRBV2 and J usage is TRBJ2-5, with TRBD2 matching over 8 bases. Trimming at V came to 11 bases and at J to 0 bases, leaving 8 bases not matched to a gene. CDR3 length equals 14 residues. CDR1 is SNHLY, CDR2 FYNNEI, per germline.

This chain joins TRBV27 and TRBJ1-1; 10 nucleotides align to TRBD1. The CDR3 is 16 residues long. Germline loops: CDR1 MNHEY, CDR2 SMNVEV (reference sequence). After removal of 2 bases from V and 9 bases from J, the junction contained 12 bases not matched to a gene. As DNA, the CDR3 is TGTGCCAGCAGTTTAGCCGCATTTGGACAGGGGGGGAAAGCTTTCTTT. Its translation: CASSLAAFGQGGKAFF.

This clonotype came up a few times. This chain connects TRBV12-3 or TRBV12-4 to TRBJ1-6; 10 bases map to TRBD1. CDR3 size: 14 residues. V shed 3 bases and J 10 bases; nucleotides not matched to a gene: 3. This chain's CDR3 is CASSFDRGRSPLHF. DNA of the CDR3: TGTGCCAGCAGTTTTGACAGGGGGCGGTCACCCCTCCACTTT.

This clonotype was seen only a few times. A much larger clone is a single base away; this may be a read error. The chain carries TRBV4-3 and TRBJ2-1, with D maybe TRBD2 (5 bases). Trimming took 3 bases from V and 5 from J, leaving 14 bases between them. The CDR3 contains 15 residues. Germline CDR1 is LGHNA and CDR2 is YSLEER. Here the CDR3 reads CASSQVNGGHNEQFF. CDR3 bases: TGCGCCAGCAGCCAGGTCAACGGAGGCCACAATGAGCAGTTCTTC.

This chain links TRBV11-2 with TRBJ2-3; TRBD1 is a possible D gene (5 bases). The CDR3 is 16 amino acids. Germline V lookup: CDR1 SGHAT, CDR2 FQNNGV. V gave up 5 bases and J gave up 2 bases, with 17 bases separating them. CDR3 sequence (DNA): TGTGCCAGCAGCCCCGACAGTGCTGTGTACACAGATACGCAGTATTTT. This translates into CASSPDSAVYTDTQYF. Full variable domain (rest looked up from reference TRBV11-2 and TRBJ2-3): EAGVAQSPRYKIIEKRQSVAFWCNPISGHATLYWYQQILGQGPKLLIQFQNNGVVDDSQLPKDRFSAERLKGVDSTLKIQPAKLEDSAVYLCASSPDSAVYTDTQYFGPGTRLTVL.

CDR3 sequence (DNA): TGCAGTGCTAGAGATGGAGCGGGGCCTTCCTACGAGCAGTACTTC. It translates to CSARDGAGPSYEQYF. The genes are TRBV20-1 and TRBJ2-4; 7 bases agree with TRBD2. The end of the DNA aligns better with TRBJ2-7, so the J call may be wrong. This CDR3 region has 15 residues. Germline assignment: CDR1 DFQATT and CDR2 SNEGSKA (reference sequence).